A single TCR beta chain is shown here with its context. Its antigen is unknown. Qualities for individual bases were not recorded, and no much larger clone is one base off. The immunoSEQ Assay, a bias-controlled multiplex PCR, was used to amplify TCRbeta CDR3 regions from genomic DNA. Per the authors' processing: The number of nucleated cells in each sample was estimated from the amplification of reference gene primers within the assay. To quantify the absolute abundance of each unique TCRbeta CDR3 rearrangement, sequence reads were collapsed and filtered. For each sample, productive Simpson clonality was calculated as the square root of Simpson's diversity index across productive rearrangements. TCRdb limited this immuneACCESS table to in-frame rearrangements with V and J called. A share of clones is missing; checked studies link under half to unresolved V genes, and the rest is unexplained. That table is the source of V, J and clone size, and D and trimming were worked out from the DNA. The sample table lists 120,000 or so clones, about 83% of them with a count of one. The ten largest clonotypes hold 5.5% to 6% of the sample.

This sample was included in a study of blood T cell repertoires in COVID-19 (dated by TCRdb to about 2020). Some background on the complete study: Samples covering the acute and convalescent phases of COVID-19 were provided by collaborators in the United States, Italy and Spain. The material from the prospective study consisted of cDNA or gDNA derived from T cells, B-cell-depleted T cells, or PBMCs. The dataset comprised deeply sampled blood TCRbeta repertoires from subjects exposed to, actively infected with, or recovered from COVID-19. The sample metadata nearly always contained a de-identified subject ID, COVID-19 status, age in years and sex. Samples came from the ongoing ImmuneRACE study (first 160 participants) plus 1,254 subjects from 6 global collaborators. Where available, HLA class I and class II types were obtained from metadata supplied by the sample provider rather than from assay-based typing. The repertoires were released in a freely available public database intended as a resource for research on the immune response to SARS-CoV-2.

Unmatched junction bases come to 9, with V trimmed by 9 bases and J by 2 bases. CDR1 and CDR2, looked up from the germline V gene, are ENHRY and SYGVKD. From the cysteine up to the phenylalanine, the CDR3 has a length of 15 residues. Left in the record is the CDR3 DNA by itself, 45 bases read in frame from the first base. Collaborating institutions collected whole blood in K2EDTA tubes following their own protocols. For TCRbeta analysis, collaborator samples were shipped as frozen whole blood, as isolated PBMCs, or as DNA extracted from either sample type. The full study reports these points: The amount of clinical and demographic metadata varied by source and participant and was provided uncurated.

The TCR was taken from an elderly man with active or convalescent COVID-19. The chain links TRBV10-3 with TRBJ2-3; 9 junctional bases match TRBD2. The sequencing input was peripheral blood. The DNA sequence follows: TGTGCCATACAACCCGGGACTAGCAACACAGATACGCAGTATTTT. The resulting protein is CAIQPGTSNTDTQYF.